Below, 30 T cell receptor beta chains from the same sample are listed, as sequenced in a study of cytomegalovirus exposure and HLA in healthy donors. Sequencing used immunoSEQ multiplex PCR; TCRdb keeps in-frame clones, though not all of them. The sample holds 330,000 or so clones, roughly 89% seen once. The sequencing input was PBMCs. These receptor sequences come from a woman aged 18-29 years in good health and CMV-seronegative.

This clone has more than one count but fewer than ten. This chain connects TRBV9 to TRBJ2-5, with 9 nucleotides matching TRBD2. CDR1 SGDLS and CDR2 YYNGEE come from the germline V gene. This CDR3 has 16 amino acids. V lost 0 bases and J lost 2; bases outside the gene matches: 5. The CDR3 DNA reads TGTGCCAGCAGCGTAGGGGCTAGCGGGACACAAGAGACCCAGTACTTC. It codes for CASSVGASGTQETQYF. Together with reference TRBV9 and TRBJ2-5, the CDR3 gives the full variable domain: DSGVTQTPKHLITATGQRVTLRCSPRSGDLSVYWYQQSLDQGLQFLIQYYNGEERAKGNILERFSAQQFPDLHSELNLSSLELGDSALYFCASSVGASGTQETQYFGPGTRLLVL.

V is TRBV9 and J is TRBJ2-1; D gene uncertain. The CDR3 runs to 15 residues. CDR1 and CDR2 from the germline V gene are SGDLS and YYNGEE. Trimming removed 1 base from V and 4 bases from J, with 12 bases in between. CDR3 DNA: TGTGCCAGCAGCGTATCGGGTGGGTCTTACAATGAGCAGTTCTTC. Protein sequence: CASSVSGGSYNEQFF.

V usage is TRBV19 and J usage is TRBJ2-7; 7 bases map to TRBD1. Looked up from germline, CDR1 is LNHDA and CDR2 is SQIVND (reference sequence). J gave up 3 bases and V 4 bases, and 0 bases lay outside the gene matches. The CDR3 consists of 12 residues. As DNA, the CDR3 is TGTGCCAGTAGTAGACAGGGCTACGAGCAGTACTTC. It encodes CASSRQGYEQYF.

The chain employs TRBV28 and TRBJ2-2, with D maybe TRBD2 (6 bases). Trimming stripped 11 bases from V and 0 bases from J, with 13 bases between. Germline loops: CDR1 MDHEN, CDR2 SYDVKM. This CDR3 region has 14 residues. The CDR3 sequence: CAGGTPTNTGELFF. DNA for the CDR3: TGTGCCGGCGGGACGCCTACGAACACCGGGGAGCTGTTTTTT.

CDR3 coding DNA: TGTGCCATCAGTTCCATCTATGGCTACACCTTC. Translated, it gives CAISSIYGYTF. The chain uses TRBV10-3 and TRBJ1-2, with D unresolved. This CDR3 spans 11 amino acids. The germline CDR1 and CDR2 sequences are ENHRY and SYGVKD. Trimming took off 5 bases at V and 4 bases at J, with 5 bases between the two ends.

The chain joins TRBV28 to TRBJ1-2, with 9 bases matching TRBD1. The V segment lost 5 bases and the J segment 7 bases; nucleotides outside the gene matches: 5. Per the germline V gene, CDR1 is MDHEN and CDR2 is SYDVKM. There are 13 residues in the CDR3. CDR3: CASSPGQGSGYTF. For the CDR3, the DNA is TGTGCCAGCAGTCCGGGACAGGGAAGTGGCTACACCTTC.

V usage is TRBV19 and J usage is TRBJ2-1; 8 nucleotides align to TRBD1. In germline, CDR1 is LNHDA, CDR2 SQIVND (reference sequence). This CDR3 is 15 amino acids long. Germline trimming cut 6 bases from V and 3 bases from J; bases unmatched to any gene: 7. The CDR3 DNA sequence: TGTGCCAGTAGGTCGACAGGGGTGGGCTACAATGAGCAGTTCTTC. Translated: CASRSTGVGYNEQFF.

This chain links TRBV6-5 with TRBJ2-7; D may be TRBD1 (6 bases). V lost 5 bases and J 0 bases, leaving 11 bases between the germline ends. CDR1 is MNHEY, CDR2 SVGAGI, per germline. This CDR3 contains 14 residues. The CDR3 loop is CASSTADSSYEQYF. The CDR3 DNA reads TGTGCCAGCAGTACCGCGGACAGCTCCTACGAGCAGTACTTC.

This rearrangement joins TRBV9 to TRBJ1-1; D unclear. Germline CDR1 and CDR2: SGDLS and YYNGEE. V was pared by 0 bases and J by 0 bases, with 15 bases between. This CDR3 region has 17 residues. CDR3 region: CASSVVFPTSMNTEAFF. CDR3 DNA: TGTGCCAGCAGCGTAGTATTCCCGACTAGCATGAACACTGAAGCTTTCTTT. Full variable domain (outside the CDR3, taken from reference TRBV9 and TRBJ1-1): DSGVTQTPKHLITATGQRVTLRCSPRSGDLSVYWYQQSLDQGLQFLIQYYNGEERAKGNILERFSAQQFPDLHSELNLSSLELGDSALYFCASSVVFPTSMNTEAFFGQGTRLTVV.

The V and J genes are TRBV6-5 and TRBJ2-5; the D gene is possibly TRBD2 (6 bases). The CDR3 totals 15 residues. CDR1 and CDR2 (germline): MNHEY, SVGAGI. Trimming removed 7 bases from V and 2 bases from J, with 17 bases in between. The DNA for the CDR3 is TGTGCCAGCACCTACCTCGCGGGGTTACAAGAGACCCAGTACTTC. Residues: CASTYLAGLQETQYF.

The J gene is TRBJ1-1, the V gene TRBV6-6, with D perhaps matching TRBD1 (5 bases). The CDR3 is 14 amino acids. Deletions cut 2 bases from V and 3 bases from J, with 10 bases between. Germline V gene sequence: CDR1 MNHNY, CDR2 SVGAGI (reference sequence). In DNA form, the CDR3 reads TGTGCCAGCAGTTACGGGGCAGGGTACACTGAAGCTTTCTTT. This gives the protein CASSYGAGYTEAFF.

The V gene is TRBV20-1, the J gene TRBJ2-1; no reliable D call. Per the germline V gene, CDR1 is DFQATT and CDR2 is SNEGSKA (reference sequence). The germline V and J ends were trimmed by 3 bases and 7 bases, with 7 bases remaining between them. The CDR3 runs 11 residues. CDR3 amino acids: CSASKRNEQFF. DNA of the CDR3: TGCAGTGCTAGTAAGAGAAATGAGCAGTTCTTC.

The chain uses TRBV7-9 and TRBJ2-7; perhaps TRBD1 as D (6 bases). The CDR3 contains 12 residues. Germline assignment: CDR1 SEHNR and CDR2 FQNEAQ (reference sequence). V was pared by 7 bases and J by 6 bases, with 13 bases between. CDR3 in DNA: TGTGCCAGCAAACTCAGGGGTTCCGAGCAGTACTTC. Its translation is CASKLRGSEQYF.

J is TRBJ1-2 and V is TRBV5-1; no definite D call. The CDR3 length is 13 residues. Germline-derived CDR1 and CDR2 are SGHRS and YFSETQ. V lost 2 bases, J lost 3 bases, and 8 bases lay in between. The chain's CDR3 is CASSFTQDYGYTF. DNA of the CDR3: TGCGCCAGCAGCTTTACGCAGGACTATGGCTACACCTTC.

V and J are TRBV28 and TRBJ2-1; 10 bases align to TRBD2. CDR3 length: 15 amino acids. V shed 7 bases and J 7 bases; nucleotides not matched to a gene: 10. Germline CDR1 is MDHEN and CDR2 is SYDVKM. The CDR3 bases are TGTGCCAGCACCCTAACTAGCGGGACTTATAATGAGCAGTTCTTC. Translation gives CASTLTSGTYNEQFF.

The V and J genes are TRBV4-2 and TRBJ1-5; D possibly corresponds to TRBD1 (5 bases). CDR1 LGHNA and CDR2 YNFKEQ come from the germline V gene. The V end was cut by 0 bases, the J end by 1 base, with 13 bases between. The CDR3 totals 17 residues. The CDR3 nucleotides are TGTGCCAGCAGCCAAGATCGGGGGGGTAAGAGCAATCAGCCCCAGCATTTT. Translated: CASSQDRGGKSNQPQHF.

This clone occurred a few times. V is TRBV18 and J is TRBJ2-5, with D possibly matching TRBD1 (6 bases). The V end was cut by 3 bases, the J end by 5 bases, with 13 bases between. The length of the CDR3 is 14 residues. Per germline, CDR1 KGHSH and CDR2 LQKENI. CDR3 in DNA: TGTGCCAGCTCACCCACACCGACAGGCGAGACCCAGTACTTC. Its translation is CASSPTPTGETQYF.

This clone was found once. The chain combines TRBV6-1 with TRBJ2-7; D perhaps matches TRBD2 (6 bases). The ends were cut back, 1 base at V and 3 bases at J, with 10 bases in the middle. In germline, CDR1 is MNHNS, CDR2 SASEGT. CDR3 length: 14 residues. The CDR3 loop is CASSEGGVGYEQYF. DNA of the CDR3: TGTGCCAGCAGTGAAGGGGGGGTGGGCTACGAGCAGTACTTC.

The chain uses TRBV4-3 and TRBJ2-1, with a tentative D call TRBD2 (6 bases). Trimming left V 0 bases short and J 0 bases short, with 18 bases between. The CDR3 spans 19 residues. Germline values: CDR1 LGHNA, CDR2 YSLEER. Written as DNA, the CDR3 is TGCGCCAGCAGCCAAGATGCCCCCCTAGCGACTAGCTCCTACAATGAGCAGTTCTTC. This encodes CASSQDAPLATSSYNEQFF.

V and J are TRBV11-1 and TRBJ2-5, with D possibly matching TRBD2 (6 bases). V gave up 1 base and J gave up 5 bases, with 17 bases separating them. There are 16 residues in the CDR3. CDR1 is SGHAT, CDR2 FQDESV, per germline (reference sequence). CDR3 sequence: CASSLVKFGGVETQYF. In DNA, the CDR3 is TGTGCCAGCAGCTTAGTGAAGTTCGGAGGGGTGGAGACCCAGTACTTC. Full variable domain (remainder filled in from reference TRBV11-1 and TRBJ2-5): EAEVAQSPRYKITEKSQAVAFWCDPISGHATLYWYRQILGQGPELLVQFQDESVVDDSQLPKDRFSAERLKGVDSTLKIQPAELGDSAMYLCASSLVKFGGVETQYFGPGTRLLVL.

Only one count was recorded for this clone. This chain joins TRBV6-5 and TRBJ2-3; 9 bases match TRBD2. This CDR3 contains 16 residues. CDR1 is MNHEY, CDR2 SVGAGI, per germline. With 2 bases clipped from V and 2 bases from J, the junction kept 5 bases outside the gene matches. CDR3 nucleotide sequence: TGTGCCAGCAGTTACCGGGCTAGCGGGAACACAGATACGCAGTATTTT. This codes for CASSYRASGNTDTQYF.

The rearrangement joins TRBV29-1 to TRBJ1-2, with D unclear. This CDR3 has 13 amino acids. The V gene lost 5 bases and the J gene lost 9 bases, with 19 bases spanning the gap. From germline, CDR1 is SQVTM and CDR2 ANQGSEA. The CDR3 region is CSVSADSAMSYTF. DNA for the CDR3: TGCAGCGTTTCGGCGGATTCGGCGATGAGCTACACCTTC. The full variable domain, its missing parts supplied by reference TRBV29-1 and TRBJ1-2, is SAVISQKPSRDICQRGTSLTIQCQVDSQVTMMFWYRQQPGQSLTLIATANQGSEATYESGFVIDKFPISRPNLTFSTLTVSNMSPEDSSIYLCSVSADSAMSYTFGSGTRLTVV.

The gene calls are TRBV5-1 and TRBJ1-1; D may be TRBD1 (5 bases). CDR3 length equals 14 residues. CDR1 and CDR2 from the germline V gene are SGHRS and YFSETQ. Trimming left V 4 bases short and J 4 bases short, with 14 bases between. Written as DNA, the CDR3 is TGCGCCAGCAGCGGCGGCAGGGTTGGCACTGAAGCTTTCTTT. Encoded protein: CASSGGRVGTEAFF.

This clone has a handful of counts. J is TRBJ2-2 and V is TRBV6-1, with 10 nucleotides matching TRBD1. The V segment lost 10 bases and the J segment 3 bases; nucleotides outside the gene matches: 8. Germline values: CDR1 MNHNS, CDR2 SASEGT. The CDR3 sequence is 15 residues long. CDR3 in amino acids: CATTAGTGDTGELFF. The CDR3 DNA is TGTGCCACTACCGCGGGGACAGGGGACACCGGGGAGCTGTTTTTT.

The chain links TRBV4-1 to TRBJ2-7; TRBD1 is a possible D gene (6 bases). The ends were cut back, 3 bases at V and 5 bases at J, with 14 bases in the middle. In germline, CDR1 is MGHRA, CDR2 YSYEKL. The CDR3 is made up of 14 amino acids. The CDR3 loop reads CASSQGAGSDEQYF. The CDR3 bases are TGCGCCAGCAGCCAGGGGGCCGGCAGCGACGAGCAGTACTTC.

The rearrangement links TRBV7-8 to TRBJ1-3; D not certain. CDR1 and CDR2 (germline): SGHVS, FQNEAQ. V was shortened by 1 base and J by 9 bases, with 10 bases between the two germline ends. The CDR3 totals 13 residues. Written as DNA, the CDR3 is TGTGCCAGCAGCTTAGATAGCGAGAGCACCATATATTTT. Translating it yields CASSLDSESTIYF.

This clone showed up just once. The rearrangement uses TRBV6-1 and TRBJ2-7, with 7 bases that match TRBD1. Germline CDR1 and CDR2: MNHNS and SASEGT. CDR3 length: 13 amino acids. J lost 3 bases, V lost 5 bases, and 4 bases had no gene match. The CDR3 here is CASSRDRDYEQYF. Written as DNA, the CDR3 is TGTGCCAGCAGTCGGGACAGAGACTACGAGCAGTACTTC.

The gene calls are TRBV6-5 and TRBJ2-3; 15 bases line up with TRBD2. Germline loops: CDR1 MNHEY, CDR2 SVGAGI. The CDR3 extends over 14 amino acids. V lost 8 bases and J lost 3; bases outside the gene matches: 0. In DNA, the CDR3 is TGTGCCAGCGGGACTAGCGGGAGGACAGATACGCAGTATTTT. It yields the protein CASGTSGRTDTQYF.

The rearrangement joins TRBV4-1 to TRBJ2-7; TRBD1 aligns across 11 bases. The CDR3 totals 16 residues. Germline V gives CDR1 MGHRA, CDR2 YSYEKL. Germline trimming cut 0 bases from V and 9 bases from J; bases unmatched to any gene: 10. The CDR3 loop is CASSQDTGTGGRWQYF. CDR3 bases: TGCGCCAGCAGCCAAGACACCGGGACAGGGGGTCGGTGGCAGTACTTC.

The CDR3 DNA is TGCGCCAGCGGGAAGGGGGGGAAGGAGACCCAGTACTTC. Translating gives CASGKGGKETQYF. The chain joins TRBV23-1 to TRBJ2-5, with D possibly TRBD2 on 7 matching bases. TRBV23-1 is an open reading frame whose function is uncertain. The V and J ends lost 8 bases and 5 bases respectively, with 15 bases between them. The CDR3 loop spans 13 amino acids.